Ten or more counts support the clone carrying this T cell receptor (beta chain). Its antigen is unknown. The data were taken from a study of blood T cells in healthy people across ages. Trimming took 5 bases from V and 4 from J, leaving 12 bases between them. Germline V gene lookup returns CDR1 SGHDT and CDR2 YYEEEE. The CDR3 consists of 13 residues. General study points: No one knew whether donors had CMV, which possibly confounded expanded clonotype changes. Older individuals had lower TCR beta diversity per million T cells (the decline was roughly linear).

Then a second PCR, running about 6 to 11 cycles, was carried out with a sample-barcoded 5' primer and a J-beta primer mix. TCRdb ran MiXCR on the 5' RACE reads and lists one entry per CDR3 protein. The data contain 600,000 or so distinct CDR3 sequences, about 30% of them singletons. The sequenced material came from blood. The rearrangement joins TRBV5-6 to TRBJ2-5; D perhaps matches TRBD2 (5 bases). This clonotype was sampled from a woman aged 80 or over in good health. CDR3 DNA: TGTGCCAGCAGACCCCAAGGGAGAGAGACCCAGTACTTC. This codes for CASRPQGRETQYF.